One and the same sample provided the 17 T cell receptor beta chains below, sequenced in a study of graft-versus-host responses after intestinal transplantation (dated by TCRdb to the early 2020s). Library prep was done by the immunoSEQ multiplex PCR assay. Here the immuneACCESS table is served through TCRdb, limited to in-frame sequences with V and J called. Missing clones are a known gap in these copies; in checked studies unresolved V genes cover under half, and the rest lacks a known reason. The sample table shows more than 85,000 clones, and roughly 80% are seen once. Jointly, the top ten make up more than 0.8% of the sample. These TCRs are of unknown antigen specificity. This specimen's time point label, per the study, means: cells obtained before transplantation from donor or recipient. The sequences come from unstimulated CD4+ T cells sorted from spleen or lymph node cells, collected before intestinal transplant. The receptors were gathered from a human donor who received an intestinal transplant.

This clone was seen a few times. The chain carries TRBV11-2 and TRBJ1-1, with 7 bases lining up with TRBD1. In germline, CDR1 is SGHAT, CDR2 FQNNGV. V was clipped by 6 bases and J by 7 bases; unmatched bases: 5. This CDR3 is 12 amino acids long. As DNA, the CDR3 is TGTGCCAGCAGGGCAGGGGGTAGTGAAGCTTTCTTT. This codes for CASRAGGSEAFF.

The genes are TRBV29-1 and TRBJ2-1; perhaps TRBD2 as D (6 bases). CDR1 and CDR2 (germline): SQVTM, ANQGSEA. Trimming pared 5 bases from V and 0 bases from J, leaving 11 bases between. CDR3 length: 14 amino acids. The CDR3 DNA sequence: TGCAGCGTTAAAGGAGGGAGCTCCTACAATGAGCAGTTCTTC. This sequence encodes CSVKGGSSYNEQFF.

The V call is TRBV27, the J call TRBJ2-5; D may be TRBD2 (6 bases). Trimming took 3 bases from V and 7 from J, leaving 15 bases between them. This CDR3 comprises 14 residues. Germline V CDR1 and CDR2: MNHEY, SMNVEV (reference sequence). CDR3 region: CASSFGGAGRTQYF. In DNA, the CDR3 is TGTGCCAGCAGTTTCGGAGGGGCGGGCAGGACCCAGTACTTC.

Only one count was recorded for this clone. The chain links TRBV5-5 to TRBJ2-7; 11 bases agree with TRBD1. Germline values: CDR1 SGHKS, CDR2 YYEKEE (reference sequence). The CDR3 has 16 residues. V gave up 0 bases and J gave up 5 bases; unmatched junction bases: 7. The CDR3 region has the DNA TGTGCCAGCAGCTTGGGCGGACAGGGGGCTTGGGACGAGCAGTACTTC. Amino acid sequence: CASSLGGQGAWDEQYF. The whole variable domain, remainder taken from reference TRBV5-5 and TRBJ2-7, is DAGVTQSPTHLIKTRGQQVTLRCSPISGHKSVSWYQQVLGQGPQFIFQYYEKEERGRGNFPDRFSARQFPNYSSELNVNALLLGDSALYLCASSLGGQGAWDEQYFGPGTRLTVT.

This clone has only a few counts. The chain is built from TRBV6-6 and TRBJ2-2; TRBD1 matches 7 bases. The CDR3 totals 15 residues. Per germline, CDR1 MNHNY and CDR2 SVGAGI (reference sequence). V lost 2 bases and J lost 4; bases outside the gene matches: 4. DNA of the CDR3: TGTGCCAGCAGTTACCTAGGGGGCGGCACCGGGGAGCTGTTTTTT. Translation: CASSYLGGGTGELFF.

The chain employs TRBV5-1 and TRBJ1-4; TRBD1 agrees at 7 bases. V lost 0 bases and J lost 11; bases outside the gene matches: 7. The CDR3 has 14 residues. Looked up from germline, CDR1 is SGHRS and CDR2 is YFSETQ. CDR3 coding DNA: TGCGCCAGCAGCTTGGCCGCCGGACAGGTCAAACTGTTTTTT. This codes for CASSLAAGQVKLFF.

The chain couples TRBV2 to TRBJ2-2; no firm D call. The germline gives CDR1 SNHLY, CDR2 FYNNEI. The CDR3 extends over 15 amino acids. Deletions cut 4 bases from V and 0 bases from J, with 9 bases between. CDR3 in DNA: TGTGCCAGCAGTGCTATTTCGGCGAACACCGGGGAGCTGTTTTTT. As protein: CASSAISANTGELFF.

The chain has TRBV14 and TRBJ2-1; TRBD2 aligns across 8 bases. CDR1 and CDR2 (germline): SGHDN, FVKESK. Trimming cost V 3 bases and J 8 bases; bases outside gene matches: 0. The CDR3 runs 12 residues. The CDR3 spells CASSQTSDEQFF. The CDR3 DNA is TGTGCCAGCAGCCAGACTAGCGATGAGCAGTTCTTC.

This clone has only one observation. CDR3 region: CASKRNRIDNEQFF. The DNA for the CDR3 is TGTGCCAGCAAGAGAAACAGGATCGACAATGAGCAGTTCTTC. The rearrangement links TRBV7-3 to TRBJ2-1; D may be TRBD1 (5 bases). The ends were cut back, 7 bases at V and 5 bases at J, with 15 bases in the middle. CDR1 is SGHTA, CDR2 FQGTGA, per germline. The CDR3 has 14 residues.

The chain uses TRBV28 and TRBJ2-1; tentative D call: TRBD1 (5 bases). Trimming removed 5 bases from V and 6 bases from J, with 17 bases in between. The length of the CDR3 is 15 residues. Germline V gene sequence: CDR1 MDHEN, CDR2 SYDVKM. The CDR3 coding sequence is TGTGCCAGCAGTCCCGACCCCAGGGTTCCCAATGAGCAGTTCTTC. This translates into CASSPDPRVPNEQFF.

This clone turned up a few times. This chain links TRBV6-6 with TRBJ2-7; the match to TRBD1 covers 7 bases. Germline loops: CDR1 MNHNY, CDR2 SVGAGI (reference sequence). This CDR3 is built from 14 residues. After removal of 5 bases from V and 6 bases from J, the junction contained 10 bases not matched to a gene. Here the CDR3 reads CASSTGTAIFEQYF. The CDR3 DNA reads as TGTGCCAGCAGTACCGGGACAGCCATCTTCGAGCAGTACTTC.

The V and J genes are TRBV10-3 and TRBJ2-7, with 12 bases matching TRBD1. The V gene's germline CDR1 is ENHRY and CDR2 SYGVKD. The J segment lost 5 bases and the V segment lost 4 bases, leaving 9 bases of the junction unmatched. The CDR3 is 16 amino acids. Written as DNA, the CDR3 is TGTGCCATCAGTGCTCCCCGGGACAGGGGGCTGCACGAGCAGTACTTC. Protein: CAISAPRDRGLHEQYF.

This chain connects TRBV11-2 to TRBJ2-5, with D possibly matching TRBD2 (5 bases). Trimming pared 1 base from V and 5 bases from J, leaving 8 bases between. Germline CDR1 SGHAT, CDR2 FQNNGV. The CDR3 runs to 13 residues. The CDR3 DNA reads TGTGCCAGCAGCTTAGCGGGGAGTGAGACCCAGTACTTC. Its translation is CASSLAGSETQYF.

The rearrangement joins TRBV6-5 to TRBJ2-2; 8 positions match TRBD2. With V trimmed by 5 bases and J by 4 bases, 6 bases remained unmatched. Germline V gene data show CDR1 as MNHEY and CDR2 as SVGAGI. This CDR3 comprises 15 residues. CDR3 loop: CASSPRRGATGELFF. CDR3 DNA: TGTGCCAGCAGTCCTCGGCGGGGGGCCACCGGGGAGCTGTTTTTT.

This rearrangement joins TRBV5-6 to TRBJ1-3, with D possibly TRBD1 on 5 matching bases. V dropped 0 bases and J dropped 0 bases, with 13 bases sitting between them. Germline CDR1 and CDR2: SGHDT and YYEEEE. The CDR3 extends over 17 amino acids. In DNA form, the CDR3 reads TGTGCCAGCAGCTTGGACAGGAGTCCTTTCTCTGGAAACACCATATATTTT. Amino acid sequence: CASSLDRSPFSGNTIYF.

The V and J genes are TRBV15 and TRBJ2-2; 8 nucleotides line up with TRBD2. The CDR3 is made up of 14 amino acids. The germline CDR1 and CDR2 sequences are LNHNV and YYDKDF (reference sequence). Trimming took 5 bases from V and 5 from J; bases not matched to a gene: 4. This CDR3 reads CATSGSGRTGELFF. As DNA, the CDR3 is TGTGCCACCAGCGGGAGCGGGAGAACCGGGGAGCTGTTTTTT.

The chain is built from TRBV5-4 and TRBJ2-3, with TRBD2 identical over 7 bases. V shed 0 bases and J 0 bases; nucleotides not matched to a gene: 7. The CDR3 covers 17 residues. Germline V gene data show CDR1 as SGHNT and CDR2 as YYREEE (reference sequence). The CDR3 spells CASSLALTSQSTDTQYF. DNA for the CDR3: TGTGCCAGCAGCTTGGCTCTGACTAGCCAGAGCACAGATACGCAGTATTTT.